This T cell receptor beta chain was recorded in a study of blood T cell repertoires in COVID-19. Study-level background: From the United States, Italy and Spain came samples of acute and convalescent COVID-19. T cells, B-cell-depleted T cells, or PBMCs provided the cDNA or gDNA that served as material.

Original processing notes: Cell counts per sample came from amplifying reference gene primers. Here immunoSEQ multiplex PCR was the method, and the copy in TCRdb shows in-frame clones only, minus some. Clone size and V and J calls were adopted from that table, with D and trimming inferred from the DNA. The data show some 200,000 clones, 70% to 80% seen once. Germline-derived CDR1 and CDR2 are SGHRS and YFSETQ. The CDR3 length is 17 residues. After removal of 3 bases from V and 1 base from J, the junction contained 11 bases not matched to a gene. Specimen: peripheral blood. The sequence came from a woman aged 45-65 years with active or convalescent COVID-19. The chain is built from TRBV5-1 and TRBJ2-3; 7 bases are shared with TRBD2. The CDR3 protein is CASSSSGTRLGTDTQYF. In DNA, the CDR3 is TGCGCCAGCAGCTCTAGCGGAACCCGGCTGGGCACAGATACGCAGTATTTT.